What follows are 25 T cell receptor beta chains derived from one specimen sequenced in a study of cytomegalovirus exposure and HLA in healthy donors. PCR primers comprised 60 Vbeta and 13 Jbeta primers. The method was immunoSEQ multiplex PCR; TCRdb's version includes in-frame clones alone and lacks a portion of them. This table has about 120,000 clones, roughly 85% appearing once. The sample comprised PBMCs. Every receptor here comes from a woman aged 40 to 50 in good health and CMV-seropositive.

This sequence joins TRBV4-1 and TRBJ1-1; TRBD1 might be the D (5 bases). The CDR3 spans 14 residues. Looked up from germline, CDR1 is MGHRA and CDR2 is YSYEKL. Between the trimmed V and J ends, which lost 3 bases and 2 bases, there was a span of 10 bases. CDR3 coding DNA: TGCGCCAGCAGCCACGTGGGACTCAACACTGAAGCTTTCTTT. It is translated as CASSHVGLNTEAFF.

V is TRBV7-2 and J is TRBJ2-1; no clear D gene. From germline, CDR1 is SGHTA and CDR2 FQGNSA. The V and J ends lost 2 bases and 1 base respectively, with 6 bases between them. The CDR3 is 14 amino acids. DNA for the CDR3: TGTGCCAGCAGCTTACTCAGTTCCTACAATGAGCAGTTCTTC. This gives the protein CASSLLSSYNEQFF.

This clone has more than one count but fewer than ten. The genes are TRBV5-5 and TRBJ2-2, with 11 positions matching TRBD2. Trimming at V came to 1 base and at J to 6 bases, leaving 11 bases not matched to a gene. Germline assignment: CDR1 SGHKS and CDR2 YYEKEE (reference sequence). CDR3 length: 18 residues. CDR3 sequence: CASSLFSGRAKGPGELFF. The CDR3 DNA reads TGTGCCAGCAGCTTGTTTAGCGGGAGGGCCAAAGGCCCCGGGGAGCTGTTTTTT. Combining the CDR3 with reference TRBV5-5 and TRBJ2-2 gives the whole variable domain DAGVTQSPTHLIKTRGQQVTLRCSPISGHKSVSWYQQVLGQGPQFIFQYYEKEERGRGNFPDRFSARQFPNYSSELNVNALLLGDSALYLCASSLFSGRAKGPGELFFGEGSRLTVL.

The chain joins TRBV29-1 to TRBJ2-3; 7 bases fit TRBD1. The CDR3 contains 13 residues. Germline CDR1 and CDR2: SQVTM and ANQGSEA. The CDR3 DNA sequence: TGCAATACCGGGACAGAGAGCACAGATACGCAGTATTTT. Translating it yields CNTGTESTDTQYF.

The DNA of the CDR3 is TGTGCCAGCATTGCAGGGGTGATAGATACGCAGTATTTT. It is translated as CASIAGVIDTQYF. V gene TRBV6-1 combines with J gene TRBJ2-3; a weak D match, TRBD1 (6 bases). The ends were cut back, 7 bases at V and 5 bases at J, with 13 bases in the middle. Germline V gene lookup returns CDR1 MNHNS and CDR2 SASEGT. The CDR3 runs to 13 residues.

The rearrangement uses TRBV9 and TRBJ2-1, with 7 bases aligning to TRBD2. Germline V gene data show CDR1 as SGDLS and CDR2 as YYNGEE. This CDR3 spans 14 amino acids. The V segment lost 4 bases and the J segment 9 bases; nucleotides outside the gene matches: 10. CDR3 loop: CASSLSGGSGEQFF. Written as DNA, the CDR3 is TGTGCCAGCAGCCTTTCTGGCGGGAGCGGTGAGCAGTTCTTC.

The V and J genes are TRBV29-1 and TRBJ2-2, with 8 bases lining up with TRBD2. The CDR3 spans 14 residues. Looked up from germline, CDR1 is SQVTM and CDR2 is ANQGSEA. Germline trimming cut 4 bases from V and 3 bases from J; bases unmatched to any gene: 4. The CDR3 reads CSVAPGGDTGELFF. DNA of the CDR3: TGCAGCGTTGCCCCGGGGGGGGACACCGGGGAGCTGTTTTTT.

This clone has just a few counts. The chain has TRBV11-1 and TRBJ1-2; 12 nucleotides match TRBD1. The CDR3 spans 17 residues. The ends lost 5 bases at V and 6 bases at J; junction bases unmatched: 13. Germline V gene data show CDR1 as SGHAT and CDR2 as FQDESV (reference sequence). CDR3 DNA: TGTGCCAGCAGCCTGACCACCGCGGGACAGGGGGCAAATGGCTACACCTTC. Translated, it gives CASSLTTAGQGANGYTF.

This rearrangement joins TRBV5-6 to TRBJ2-7; the match to TRBD1 covers 8 bases. With 4 bases clipped from V and 3 bases from J, the junction kept 9 bases outside the gene matches. The germline V gene encodes CDR1 SGHDT and CDR2 YYEEEE. There are 15 residues in the CDR3. The CDR3 protein is CASSPVETGGYEQYF. CDR3 DNA: TGTGCCAGCAGCCCGGTCGAAACAGGGGGCTACGAGCAGTACTTC.

The chain combines TRBV5-1 with TRBJ2-7, with 8 nucleotides matching TRBD1. CDR1 SGHRS and CDR2 YFSETQ come from the germline V gene. This CDR3 is 14 amino acids long. V dropped 4 bases and J dropped 6; count of bases not matched to a gene: 9. The CDR3 is CASSPGQGRPEQYF. CDR3 sequence (DNA): TGCGCCAGCAGCCCAGGACAGGGTCGACCCGAGCAGTACTTC.

The chain links TRBV6-1 to TRBJ1-1, with D hard to call. Germline-derived CDR1 and CDR2 are MNHNS and SASEGT. The CDR3 is 12 amino acids. V was cut by 0 bases and J by 5 bases, with 4 bases left in between. The CDR3 reads CASSEAVTEAFF. In nucleotides, the CDR3 is TGTGCCAGCAGTGAAGCCGTTACTGAAGCTTTCTTT.

This clone was picked up one time. CDR3 sequence: CAISVGTGGEFYGYTF. CDR3 nucleotides: TGTGCCATCAGTGTGGGGACAGGCGGTGAGTTCTATGGCTACACCTTC. J is TRBJ1-2 and V is TRBV10-3; 8 bases fit TRBD1. Germline-derived CDR1 and CDR2 are ENHRY and SYGVKD. Trimming removed 4 bases from V and 4 bases from J; junction bases left unmatched: 11. The CDR3 extends over 16 amino acids.

The gene calls are TRBV29-1 and TRBJ2-7, with D uncertain. The CDR3 sequence is 11 residues long. Germline CDR1 reads SQVTM; CDR2 reads ANQGSEA. V lost 2 bases and J lost 1, with 3 bases in between. CDR3 residues: CSVELSYEQYF. The CDR3 bases are TGCAGCGTTGAACTTTCCTACGAGCAGTACTTC.

The chain joins TRBV28 to TRBJ1-3; D gene unclear. This CDR3 spans 13 amino acids. V gave up 2 bases and J gave up 4 bases, with 6 bases separating them. From germline, CDR1 is MDHEN and CDR2 SYDVKM. Here the CDR3 DNA reads TGTGCCAGCAGTTTAGCGGTCGGAAACACCATATATTTT. Its protein product is CASSLAVGNTIYF.

This rearrangement joins TRBV29-1 to TRBJ2-7; 8 bases align to TRBD2. V was pared by 5 bases and J by 1 base, with 7 bases of the junction left unmatched. Germline assignment: CDR1 SQVTM and CDR2 ANQGSEA. This CDR3 spans 14 amino acids. The CDR3 DNA reads TGCAGCGTTAAAGGGCTAGCGGGTTCCTACGAGCAGTACTTC. Translated, it gives CSVKGLAGSYEQYF.

The V and J genes are TRBV12-5 and TRBJ2-6; D remains ambiguous. V lost 5 bases, J lost 0 bases, and 5 bases lay in between. This CDR3 contains 14 residues. The germline V gene encodes CDR1 LGHNT and CDR2 FRNRAP. CDR3 sequence: CASGPGSGANVLTF. The CDR3 DNA follows: TGTGCTAGTGGTCCGGGCTCTGGGGCCAACGTCCTGACTTTC.

The gene calls are TRBV5-5 and TRBJ2-1; 10 positions agree with TRBD2. Unmatched junction bases numbered 3, after V lost 3 bases and J lost 6 bases. Per germline, CDR1 SGHKS and CDR2 YYEKEE (reference sequence). The CDR3 spans 14 residues. CDR3 nucleotides: TGTGCCAGCAGCTCAACTAGCGGGGTCAATGAGCAGTTCTTC. Translated: CASSSTSGVNEQFF.

The genes are TRBV28 and TRBJ2-6; a weak D match, TRBD2 (5 bases). V was clipped by 2 bases and J by 1 base, with 9 bases between them. CDR1 and CDR2 (germline): MDHEN, SYDVKM. This CDR3 has 16 residues. CDR3 amino acids: CASSLTRGSGANVLTF. CDR3 sequence (DNA): TGTGCCAGCAGTTTAACCCGGGGATCTGGGGCCAACGTCCTGACTTTC. Full variable domain (remainder filled in from reference TRBV28 and TRBJ2-6): DVKVTQSSRYLVKRTGEKVFLECVQDMDHENMFWYRQDPGLGLRLIYFSYDVKMKEKGDIPEGYSVSREKKERFSLILESASTNQTSMYLCASSLTRGSGANVLTFGAGSRLTVL.

The chain links TRBV11-2 to TRBJ1-1; D not resolved. Trimming took 5 bases from V and 5 from J, leaving 18 bases between them. The CDR3 contains 15 residues. Germline V CDR1 and CDR2: SGHAT, FQNNGV. The CDR3 reads CASSLTRSPGTEAFF. The CDR3 DNA is TGTGCCAGCAGCCTAACCCGAAGTCCGGGGACTGAAGCTTTCTTT.

Concerning this clone: A junction end diverges from the germline sequence, so it may reflect a read error. The V gene is TRBV7-7, the J gene TRBJ2-2; 11 nucleotides line up with TRBD2. CDR1 and CDR2 from the germline V gene are SSHAT and FNYEAQ (reference sequence). The CDR3 length is 17 residues. Here the CDR3 reads CASSTTSGSTLTGELFF. In DNA form, the CDR3 reads TGTGCTAGCAGCACCACTAGCGGGAGTACGCTAACCGGGGAGCTGTTTTTT.

The CDR3 is CASSLKGLAGEQFF. In DNA form, the CDR3 reads TGTGCCAGCAGTTTAAAGGGACTAGCGGGCGAGCAGTTCTTC. V and J are TRBV28 and TRBJ2-1; 12 bases line up with TRBD2. V shed 2 bases, J shed 10 bases, and the junction held 3 bases outside the gene matches. The germline V gene encodes CDR1 MDHEN and CDR2 SYDVKM. The CDR3 contains 14 residues.

The rearrangement joins TRBV27 to TRBJ1-1; 10 bases agree with TRBD1. CDR1 and CDR2 from the germline V gene are MNHEY and SMNVEV (reference sequence). V lost 9 bases to trimming and J lost 4 bases; unmatched junction nucleotides: 8. CDR3 length equals 14 residues. The CDR3 coding sequence is TGTGCCAGTCGCAAGGGACAGGGGCGCACTGAAGCTTTCTTT. This translates into CASRKGQGRTEAFF.

The CDR3 DNA sequence: TGTGCCAGCAGTGAAGCGTTTTCTCTGGCACCCTATGGCTACACCTTC. This translates into CASSEAFSLAPYGYTF. The chain is built from TRBV6-1 and TRBJ1-2; D unclear. The V end lost 0 bases, the J end lost 4 bases, and 15 bases lay between the germline ends. Germline loops: CDR1 MNHNS, CDR2 SASEGT. The length of the CDR3 is 16 residues.

The chain uses TRBV9 and TRBJ2-1, with D tentatively TRBD2 (5 bases). CDR3 size: 16 residues. Trimming took 0 bases from V and 5 from J, leaving 15 bases between them. Looked up from germline, CDR1 is SGDLS and CDR2 is YYNGEE. The CDR3 DNA is TGTGCCAGCAGCGTAGAAATAAGCGGCCTTAACAATGAGCAGTTCTTC. This sequence encodes CASSVEISGLNNEQFF.

This chain uses TRBV4-1 with TRBJ2-1; possibly TRBD2 for D (5 bases). The V gene's germline CDR1 is MGHRA and CDR2 YSYEKL. This CDR3 has 15 amino acids. Trimming took off 0 bases at V and 8 bases at J, with 14 bases between the two ends. DNA for the CDR3: TGCGCCAGCAGCCAAGATCGGGGTAGCGCGGATGAGCAGTTCTTC. Translation gives CASSQDRGSADEQFF.